This TCR beta chain is from a study of CD4 T cells in relation to SARS-CoV-2 and coronaviruses. Study context: ViraFEST: roughly 10-day antigen culture of PBMCs, then TCR beta CDR3 sequencing. The restricting HLA molecule for shared crossreactive spike epitopes was mapped.

The unexposed donors gave CD4+ T cells in about 2010-2019, prior to COVID-19. The cells were cultured for 10 days before CD4+ T cells were isolated. Germline V gene sequence: CDR1 MNHEY, CDR2 SVGEGT. The CDR3 runs 17 residues. V lost 4 bases and J 6 bases, leaving 22 bases between the germline ends. Repertoires were generated with immunoSEQ multiplex PCR, while TCRdb's copy carries only in-frame clones and drops some. The repertoire includes around 16,000 clones, around 78% of them detected once, and about a sixth sits in the top ten. Whole-study findings and limits: Compared with monoreactive clones, crossreactive clones showed significantly weaker SARS-CoV-2 expansion. Pre-pandemic and post-infection samples never came from the same donor.

About this clone itself: Its antigen is not known.

Sequenced input: CD4+ T cells from PBMCs, cultured in vitro. The rearrangement uses TRBV6-2 or TRBV6-3 and TRBJ2-1; TRBD2 might be the D (5 bases). The receptor was derived from a human donor in good health. The CDR3: CASSFQVWEISPNEQFF. Here the CDR3 DNA reads TGTGCCAGCAGTTTTCAGGTTTGGGAGATCTCGCCCAATGAGCAGTTCTTC.